This T cell receptor beta chain was sequenced for a study of T-cell memory formation after mild COVID-19. Study findings and constraints: Cross-reactive memory seemingly joined, as some responding clones were found in pre-infection memory.

MiXCR was run by TCRdb on the 5' RACE reads, yielding one entry per CDR3 protein. The repertoire holds 400,000 or so distinct CDR3 sequences, over 20% seen once, with around 13% in the top ten. Concerning this clonotype itself: Its matching antigen is unknown.

Germline values: CDR1 MNHEY, CDR2 SVGAGI. Deletions cut 0 bases from V and 2 bases from J, with 7 bases between. CDR3 size: 14 residues. Input material: PBMCs or a T cell subset sorted from them (not recorded which). The sequence was collected from an adult woman who had mild COVID-19 (a few samples of this study predate the infection). Cell type and time point are not known. This rearrangement joins TRBV6-5 to TRBJ1-2, with D uncertain. This CDR3 is CASSYSGRNYGYTF. As DNA, the CDR3 is TGTGCCAGCAGTTACTCTGGCAGGAACTATGGCTACACCTTC.